This TCR beta chain derives from a study of T cell repertoires in cytomegalovirus infection. About the study: HLA-B-restricted CMV epitopes that are well studied were used alongside recently identified HLA-C-restricted ones.

TCRdb itself ran the reads through MiXCR, one entry per CDR3 protein. Here the sample spans just under 500,000 distinct CDR3 sequences, 33% being singletons. V dropped 0 bases and J dropped 0 bases, with 12 bases sitting between them. The CDR3 consists of 16 residues. In germline, CDR1 is SGHNT, CDR2 YYREEE (reference sequence). Study results and caveats: What dominated the ex vivo response were HLA-C-restricted CMV-specific TCR beta clonotypes. Cumulated frequencies of public TCR beta families served to identify carriers of CMV plus the relevant HLA.

Notes on this clonotype: Antigen unknown.

Material: cultured PBMCs, obtained from culture after CMV antigen stimulation. The receptor's source is a human donor in good health (CMV status not recorded). Some clones in this sample may be carry-over from other donors' samples. The chain has TRBV5-4 and TRBJ1-1; D is uncertain. The DNA for the CDR3 is TGTGCCAGCAGCTTGGGACGAGGAAACATGAACACTGAAGCTTTCTTT. Translated: CASSLGRGNMNTEAFF. Supplemented by reference TRBV5-4 and TRBJ1-1, the full variable domain reads ETGVTQSPTHLIKTRGQQVTLRCSSQSGHNTVSWYQQALGQGPQFIFQYYREEENGRGNFPPRFSGLQFPNYSSELNVNALELDDSALYLCASSLGRGNMNTEAFFGQGTRLTVV.